This T cell receptor beta chain appears in the sequencing data of a study of T cell responses to AZD1222 COVID-19 vaccine. Overall study results and limits: Donors in the cohort were predominantly white British and more often female, and clonal diversity was possibly underestimated. Spike-specific TCR depth and breadth grew after two AZD1222 doses.

Some clones are missing from TCRdb's copy, which holds only in-frame ones; the method was immunoSEQ multiplex PCR. The sample holds 110,000 to 150,000 clones, more than 75% seen once. A word on this clone: Antigen specificity is unknown.

V lost 5 bases, J lost 8 bases, and 20 bases lay in between. The CDR3 is 15 residues long. Germline assignment: CDR1 LNHDA and CDR2 SQIVND (reference sequence). This receptor was taken from an adult who received the AZD1222 COVID-19 vaccine. The gene calls are TRBV19 and TRBJ2-3, with a possible D match to TRBD2 (5 bases). Sequencing used peripheral blood, obtained 28 days after the second AZD1222 dose. The CDR3 loop is CASSWRSLGVGTQYF. DNA of the CDR3: TGTGCCAGTAGTTGGAGGTCCCTGGGAGTGGGTACGCAGTATTTT.